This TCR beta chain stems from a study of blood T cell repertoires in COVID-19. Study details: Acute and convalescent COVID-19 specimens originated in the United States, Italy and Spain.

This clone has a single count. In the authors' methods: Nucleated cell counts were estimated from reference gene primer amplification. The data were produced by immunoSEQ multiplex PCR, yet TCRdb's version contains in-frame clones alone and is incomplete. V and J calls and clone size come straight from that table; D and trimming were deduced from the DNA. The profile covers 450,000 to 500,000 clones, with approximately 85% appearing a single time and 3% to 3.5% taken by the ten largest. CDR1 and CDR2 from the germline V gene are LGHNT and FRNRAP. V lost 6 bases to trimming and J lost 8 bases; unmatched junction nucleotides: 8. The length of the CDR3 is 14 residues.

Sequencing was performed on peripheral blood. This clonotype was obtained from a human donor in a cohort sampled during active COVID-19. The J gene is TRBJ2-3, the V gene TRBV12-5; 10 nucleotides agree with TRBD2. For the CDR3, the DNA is TGTGCTAGTGGCCCTAGCGGGAGTGATCGTACGCAGTATTTT. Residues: CASGPSGSDRTQYF.